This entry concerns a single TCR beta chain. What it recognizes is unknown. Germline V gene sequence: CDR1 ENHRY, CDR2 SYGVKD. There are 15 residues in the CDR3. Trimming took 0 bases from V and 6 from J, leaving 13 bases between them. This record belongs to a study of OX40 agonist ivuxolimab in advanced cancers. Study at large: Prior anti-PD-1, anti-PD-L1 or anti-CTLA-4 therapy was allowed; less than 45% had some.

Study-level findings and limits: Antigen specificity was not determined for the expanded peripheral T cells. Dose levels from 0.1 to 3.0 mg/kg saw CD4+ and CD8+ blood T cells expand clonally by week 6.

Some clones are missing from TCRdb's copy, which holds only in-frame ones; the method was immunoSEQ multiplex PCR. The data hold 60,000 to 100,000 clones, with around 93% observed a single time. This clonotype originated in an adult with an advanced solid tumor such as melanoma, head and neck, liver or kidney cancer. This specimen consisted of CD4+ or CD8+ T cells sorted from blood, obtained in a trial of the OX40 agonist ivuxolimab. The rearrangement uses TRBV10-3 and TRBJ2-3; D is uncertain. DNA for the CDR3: TGTGCCATCAGTGAGTCTGTTCAGTCCGGGGATACGCAGTATTTT. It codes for CAISESVQSGDTQYF.